This record concerns one TCR beta chain sequence. The CDR3 covers 13 residues. Germline V gives CDR1 LNHDA, CDR2 SQIVND (reference sequence). Trimming removed 5 bases from V and 5 bases from J, with 10 bases in between. The data derive from a study of cytomegalovirus exposure and HLA in healthy donors. PCR primers comprised 60 Vbeta and 13 Jbeta primers. The data were produced by immunoSEQ multiplex PCR, yet TCRdb's version contains in-frame clones alone and is incomplete. The sample includes about 160,000 clones, around 79% of them seen just once. This chain joins TRBV19 and TRBJ2-1; no clear D gene. This sequence originates from a female donor in good health and CMV-seronegative. Specimen: PBMCs. CDR3 region: CASSARLNNEQFF. The CDR3 DNA reads as TGTGCCAGTAGTGCCCGACTTAACAATGAGCAGTTCTTC.